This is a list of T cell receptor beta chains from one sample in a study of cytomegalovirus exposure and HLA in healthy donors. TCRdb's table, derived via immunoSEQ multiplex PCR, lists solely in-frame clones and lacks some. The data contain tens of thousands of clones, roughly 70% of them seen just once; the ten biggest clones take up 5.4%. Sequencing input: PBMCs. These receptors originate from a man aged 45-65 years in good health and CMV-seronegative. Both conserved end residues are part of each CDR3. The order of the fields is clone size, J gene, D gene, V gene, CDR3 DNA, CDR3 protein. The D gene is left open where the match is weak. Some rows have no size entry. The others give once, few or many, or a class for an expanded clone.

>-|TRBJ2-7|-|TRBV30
TGTGCCTGGTGTTCCCCGGGGTTTGCCTACGAGCAGTACTTC
CAWCSPGFAYEQYF
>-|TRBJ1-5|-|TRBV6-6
TGTGCCAGCAGAACAGGTTATAGCAATCAGCCCCAGCATTTT
CASRTGYSNQPQHF
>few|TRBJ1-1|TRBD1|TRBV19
TGTGCCAGTAGTTCCGGGACAGGTCATCTGTTCGTCGCTGAAGCTTTCTTT
CASSSGTGHLFVAEAFF
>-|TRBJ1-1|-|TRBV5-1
TGCGCCAGCAGCTTAGCGGGGGGAAACACTGAAGCTTTCTTT
CASSLAGGNTEAFF
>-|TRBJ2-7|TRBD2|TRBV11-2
TGTGCCAGCAGCAGAGGGGAGGGGTGGTACGAGCAGTACTTC
CASSRGEGWYEQYF
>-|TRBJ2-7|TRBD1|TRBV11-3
TGTGCCAGCAGGCCTCCGGGGACAGGGACGTACGAGCAGTACTTC
CASRPPGTGTYEQYF
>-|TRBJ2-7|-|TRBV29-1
TGCAGCGTCAACACGGGGGCCTACGAGCAGTACTTC
CSVNTGAYEQYF
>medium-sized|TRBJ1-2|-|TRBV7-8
TGTGCCAGCAGCATAAACGCGCCAAACAGTCCCTCGGATGGCTACACCTTC
CASSINAPNSPSDGYTF
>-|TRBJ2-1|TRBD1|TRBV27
TGTGCCAGCAGTCCCGGGACAGGTGGGAGCTCCTACAATGAGCAGTTCTTC
CASSPGTGGSSYNEQFF
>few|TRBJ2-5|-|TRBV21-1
TGTGCCAGCAGCAAAAATTCGGGGGGACGGGGTCACGAGACCCAGTACTTC
CASSKNSGGRGHETQYF
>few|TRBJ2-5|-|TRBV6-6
TGTGCCAGCAGTCCCCTCGGTCAAGAGACCCAGTACTTC
CASSPLGQETQYF
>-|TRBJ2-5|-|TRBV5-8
TGTGCCAGCAGCTTGGCCCTCCGGACACAAGAGACCCAGTACTTC
CASSLALRTQETQYF
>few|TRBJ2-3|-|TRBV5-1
TGCGCCAGCAGCCCCCGAGGGGGGGTGTTAAATACGCAGTATTTT
CASSPRGGVLNTQYF
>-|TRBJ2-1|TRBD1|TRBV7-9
TGTGCCCTTCATTTCCGGGACAGGGGTGTCAATGAGCAGTTCTTC
CALHFRDRGVNEQFF
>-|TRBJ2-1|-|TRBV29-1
TGCAGCGTTGAACCACAGGGACGGTCCTACAATGAGCAGTTCTTC
CSVEPQGRSYNEQFF
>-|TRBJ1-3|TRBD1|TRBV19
TGTGCCAGTATCCGAGGGGGCGCAGGGAACACCATATATTTT
CASIRGGAGNTIYF
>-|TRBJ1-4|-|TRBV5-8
TGTGCCAGCAGCTTGGGGCAGGACATGACTAATGAAAAACTGTTTTTT
CASSLGQDMTNEKLFF
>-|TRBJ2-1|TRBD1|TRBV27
TGTGCCAGCAAAATGGACAGGGGTATCGATGAGCAGTTCTTC
CASKMDRGIDEQFF
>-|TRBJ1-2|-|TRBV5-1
TGCGCCAGCTCCCTTGGCCAGAAGTATGGCTACACCTTC
CASSLGQKYGYTF
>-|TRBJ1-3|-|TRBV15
TGTGCCACCACCCCGGCAGGGGATTACTCTGGAAACACCATATATTTT
CATTPAGDYSGNTIYF
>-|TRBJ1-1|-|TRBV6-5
TGTGCCAGCAGTTACACAATAAACACTGAAGCTTTCTTT
CASSYTINTEAFF
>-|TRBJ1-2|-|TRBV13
TGTGCCAGCAGCTTAGAAAGAGGGCCCTACGTGAGTGGCTACACCTTC
CASSLERGPYVSGYTF